The 23 T cell receptor beta chains listed next were all sequenced from one sample in a study of cytomegalovirus exposure and HLA in healthy donors. The PCR ran on 60 Vbeta and 13 Jbeta primers. Clones were read by immunoSEQ multiplex PCR, and TCRdb kept only the in-frame ones, dropping some. This sample has approximately 110,000 clones, with 65% to 80% found just once. Sequenced input: PBMCs. The receptors here all came from a female donor in good health and CMV-seropositive.

The chain recombines TRBV7-9 with TRBJ2-2, with 10 bases matching TRBD2. Germline-derived CDR1 and CDR2 are SEHNR and FQNEAQ (reference sequence). The CDR3 contains 17 residues. J lost 4 bases, V lost 5 bases, and 10 bases had no gene match. CDR3 in amino acids: CASSPRGTSVTTGELFF. In nucleotides, the CDR3 is TGTGCCAGCAGCCCAAGAGGGACTAGCGTAACCACCGGGGAGCTGTTTTTT.

This sequence joins TRBV4-1 and TRBJ1-5, with D possibly being TRBD1 (5 bases). Per germline, CDR1 MGHRA and CDR2 YSYEKL. Between the trimmed V and J ends, which lost 4 bases and 9 bases, there was a span of 25 bases. This CDR3 has 17 residues. The CDR3 DNA reads TGCGCCAGCAGCCCGACAGAAGGGAGGTTGTTCTTAAGGCCCCAGCATTTT. Its translation is CASSPTEGRLFLRPQHF.

This chain uses TRBV10-1 with TRBJ2-3; 15 bases line up with TRBD2. CDR1 WNHNN and CDR2 SYGVQD come from the germline V gene (reference sequence). The junction had 7 bases not matched to a gene; V was cut back by 3 bases and J by 0 bases. This CDR3 region has 19 residues. DNA of the CDR3: TGCGCCAGCAGTGACCTGGGACTAGCGGGAGGTGTGAGCACAGATACGCAGTATTTT. Translation: CASSDLGLAGGVSTDTQYF.

Only a few counts were recorded for this clone. The chain combines TRBV4-2 with TRBJ2-5; 7 bases are a match to TRBD2. The trim removed 1 base at V and 2 bases at J, leaving 4 bases unmatched. Germline values: CDR1 LGHNA, CDR2 YNFKEQ. The CDR3 runs to 15 residues. The CDR3: CASSQGGGIQETQYF. The CDR3 coding sequence is TGTGCCAGCAGCCAAGGGGGGGGGATTCAAGAGACCCAGTACTTC.

This clone was detected once. The chain is built from TRBV9 and TRBJ2-1; D call uncertain. With 1 base removed from V and 0 bases from J, the gap between germline ends came to 5 bases. The CDR3 runs to 14 residues. Germline V gene lookup returns CDR1 SGDLS and CDR2 YYNGEE. CDR3 bases: TGTGCCAGCAGCGTATCCAGCTCCTACAATGAGCAGTTCTTC. Translation: CASSVSSSYNEQFF.

The chain has TRBV5-1 and TRBJ2-1; TRBD2 aligns across 12 bases. The ends lost 3 bases at V and 3 bases at J; junction bases unmatched: 13. CDR1 and CDR2 from the germline V gene are SGHRS and YFSETQ. The CDR3 totals 19 residues. DNA of the CDR3: TGCGCCAGCAGCTCCGTAATTTATCAGACTAGCGGGGGCTACAATGAGCAGTTCTTC. It specifies CASSSVIYQTSGGYNEQFF.

The chain combines TRBV5-1 with TRBJ1-5; perhaps TRBD1 as D (6 bases). CDR1 is SGHRS, CDR2 YFSETQ, per germline. The CDR3 is made up of 15 amino acids. V was cut by 4 bases and J by 1 base, with 12 bases left in between. The CDR3 region has the DNA TGCGCCAGCAGCCTAGGACAGACCAGCAATCAGCCCCAGCATTTT. Translation: CASSLGQTSNQPQHF. Using reference TRBV5-1 and TRBJ1-5 for the parts outside the CDR3, the full variable domain is KAGVTQTPRYLIKTRGQQVTLSCSPISGHRSVSWYQQTPGQGLQFLFEYFSETQRNKGNFPGRFSGRQFSNSRSEMNVSTLELGDSALYLCASSLGQTSNQPQHFGDGTRLSIL.

The chain joins TRBV4-1 to TRBJ1-1; D possibly corresponds to TRBD1 (5 bases). This CDR3 is built from 14 residues. Trimming shortened V by 0 bases and J by 3 bases, and 8 bases separated the two germline ends. Germline V gene data show CDR1 as MGHRA and CDR2 as YSYEKL. CDR3 region: CASSQDSRDTEAFF. CDR3 in DNA: TGCGCCAGCAGCCAAGATAGCAGGGACACTGAAGCTTTCTTT.

The V call is TRBV7-2, the J call TRBJ1-4; 7 positions match TRBD1. CDR1 is SGHTA, CDR2 FQGNSA, per germline. This CDR3 region has 16 residues. The V gene end was trimmed by 6 bases and the J gene end by 7 bases; junction bases not matched to a gene: 14. CDR3 nucleotide sequence: TGTGCCAGCAGAGGGAACTTAGACAGGGAGGCTGAAAAACTGTTTTTT. Translating it yields CASRGNLDREAEKLFF. Together with reference TRBV7-2 and TRBJ1-4, the CDR3 gives the full variable domain: GAGVSQSPSNKVTEKGKDVELRCDPISGHTALYWYRQSLGQGLEFLIYFQGNSAPDKSGLPSDRFSAERTGGSVSTLTIQRTQQEDSAVYLCASRGNLDREAEKLFFGSGTQLSVL.

This chain connects TRBV7-9 to TRBJ2-7; D may be TRBD2 (7 bases). Germline CDR1 reads SEHNR; CDR2 reads FQNEAQ (reference sequence). V was clipped by 5 bases and J by 4 bases, with 15 bases between them. The CDR3 consists of 14 residues. CDR3 DNA sequence: TGTGCCAGCAGCCCCGGGGGGCCGGGATACGAGCAGTACTTC. Its translation: CASSPGGPGYEQYF.

The V gene is TRBV28, the J gene TRBJ1-4, with 7 bases fitting TRBD1. With V trimmed by 5 bases and J by 8 bases, 11 bases remained unmatched. The V gene's germline CDR1 is MDHEN and CDR2 SYDVKM. The CDR3 sequence is 15 residues long. The CDR3, as DNA: TGTGCCAGCAGTCCTCAGACAGGGTGGAAAGAAAAACTGTTTTTT. This codes for CASSPQTGWKEKLFF.

V and J are TRBV9 and TRBJ1-5; D call uncertain. The CDR3 consists of 15 residues. Germline V gene lookup returns CDR1 SGDLS and CDR2 YYNGEE. The V and J ends lost 4 bases and 4 bases respectively, with 15 bases between them. CDR3 protein: CASSLGSGLNQPQHF. In DNA, the CDR3 is TGTGCCAGCAGCCTCGGTAGTGGTTTAAATCAGCCCCAGCATTTT.

This chain uses TRBV23-1 with TRBJ2-1; 12 bases agree with TRBD2. TRBV23-1 is an ORF, with its function uncertain. Germline trimming cut 3 bases from V and 4 bases from J; bases unmatched to any gene: 7. This CDR3 is built from 17 residues. The CDR3 DNA sequence: TGCGCCAGCAGTCAGCCGACTAGCGGGAGTTCGTACAATGAGCAGTTCTTC. Protein sequence: CASSQPTSGSSYNEQFF.

The rearrangement uses TRBV28 and TRBJ2-7, with TRBD1 matching 9 bases. V shed 8 bases and J 3 bases; nucleotides not matched to a gene: 8. Germline V gives CDR1 MDHEN, CDR2 SYDVKM. CDR3 size: 14 residues. CDR3: CASRETGQGYEQYF. In DNA, the CDR3 is TGTGCCAGCCGCGAAACGGGACAGGGCTACGAGCAGTACTTC.

The rearrangement uses TRBV20-1 and TRBJ2-7; tentative D call: TRBD2 (5 bases). There are 11 residues in the CDR3. The V gene's germline CDR1 is DFQATT and CDR2 SNEGSKA (reference sequence). V dropped 5 bases and J dropped 5 bases, with 10 bases sitting between them. The CDR3 bases are TGCAGTGCTCTCGGACTTAACGAGCAGTACTTC. Translating gives CSALGLNEQYF.

The CDR3 sequence: CASSLVLVSYEQYF. CDR3 DNA sequence: TGTGCCAGCAGCTTAGTACTGGTCTCCTACGAGCAGTACTTC. The V gene is TRBV7-2, the J gene TRBJ2-7; D gene unclear. The CDR3 has 14 residues. The ends were cut back, 1 base at V and 0 bases at J, with 7 bases in the middle. Germline V gene lookup returns CDR1 SGHTA and CDR2 FQGNSA.

The chain carries TRBV2 and TRBJ2-7, with TRBD2 matching 7 bases. Germline CDR1 and CDR2: SNHLY and FYNNEI. V trimming: 6 bases; J trimming: 6 bases; junction bases outside the gene matches: 14. This CDR3 contains 15 residues. The CDR3 DNA is TGTGCCAGCAGGCCGAGGACTAGTTCAATAGGCGAGCAGTACTTC. Translated, it gives CASRPRTSSIGEQYF.

The V gene is TRBV7-5, the J gene TRBJ1-1; the table gives TRBD1 as D, unverified against the DNA. TRBV7-5 has pseudogene status. The CDR3 has 19 residues. CDR3 DNA: TGTGCCAGAAGCTTTTATATGGAGACAGGGCCGGGGCTAACAACTGAAGCTTTCTTT. Its protein product is CARSFYMETGPGLTTEAFF.

This clone was seen a few times. The J gene is TRBJ1-2, the V gene TRBV6-6; D not resolved. The CDR3 consists of 11 residues. Germline CDR1 MNHNY, CDR2 SVGAGI (reference sequence). Trimming left V 5 bases short and J 5 bases short, with 6 bases between. DNA for the CDR3: TGTGCCAGCAGTCAGGATTATGGCTACACCTTC. It is translated as CASSQDYGYTF.

This sequence joins TRBV13 and TRBJ2-7, with TRBD1 matching 10 bases. The CDR3 runs to 19 residues. From germline, CDR1 is PRHDT and CDR2 FYEKMQ (reference sequence). Trimming removed 4 bases from V and 3 bases from J; junction bases left unmatched: 18. The CDR3 spells CASSYIPGQGQPDDYEQYF. As DNA, the CDR3 is TGTGCCAGCAGCTATATCCCGGGACAGGGGCAGCCGGACGACTACGAGCAGTACTTC.

This clone was seen a single time. One end of the junction does not line up with germline, which may come from a read error. This chain connects TRBV6-6 to TRBJ1-2, with 7 bases aligning to TRBD1. CDR3 length: 11 residues. Germline V lookup: CDR1 MNHNY, CDR2 SVGAGI (reference sequence). The CDR3 sequence is CASSPRTGFLF. CDR3 coding DNA: TGTGCCAGCAGCCCGCGGACAGGCTTTCTCTTC.

V and J are TRBV29-1 and TRBJ2-1, with D unresolved. Germline V CDR1 and CDR2: SQVTM, ANQGSEA. CDR3 length: 12 amino acids. V lost 3 bases, J lost 5 bases, and 8 bases lay in between. The DNA for the CDR3 is TGCAGCGTTGACAGGCCTAACAATGAGCAGTTCTTC. Amino acid sequence: CSVDRPNNEQFF.

A few counts support this clone. The chain is built from TRBV5-1 and TRBJ1-2, with 7 bases lining up with TRBD1. From germline, CDR1 is SGHRS and CDR2 YFSETQ. J was trimmed by 4 bases and V by 0 bases; bases with no gene match: 3. The CDR3 is 14 residues long. In DNA form, the CDR3 reads TGCGCCAGCAGCTTGGGGGACAGTGTCTATGGCTACACCTTC. Translating it yields CASSLGDSVYGYTF.